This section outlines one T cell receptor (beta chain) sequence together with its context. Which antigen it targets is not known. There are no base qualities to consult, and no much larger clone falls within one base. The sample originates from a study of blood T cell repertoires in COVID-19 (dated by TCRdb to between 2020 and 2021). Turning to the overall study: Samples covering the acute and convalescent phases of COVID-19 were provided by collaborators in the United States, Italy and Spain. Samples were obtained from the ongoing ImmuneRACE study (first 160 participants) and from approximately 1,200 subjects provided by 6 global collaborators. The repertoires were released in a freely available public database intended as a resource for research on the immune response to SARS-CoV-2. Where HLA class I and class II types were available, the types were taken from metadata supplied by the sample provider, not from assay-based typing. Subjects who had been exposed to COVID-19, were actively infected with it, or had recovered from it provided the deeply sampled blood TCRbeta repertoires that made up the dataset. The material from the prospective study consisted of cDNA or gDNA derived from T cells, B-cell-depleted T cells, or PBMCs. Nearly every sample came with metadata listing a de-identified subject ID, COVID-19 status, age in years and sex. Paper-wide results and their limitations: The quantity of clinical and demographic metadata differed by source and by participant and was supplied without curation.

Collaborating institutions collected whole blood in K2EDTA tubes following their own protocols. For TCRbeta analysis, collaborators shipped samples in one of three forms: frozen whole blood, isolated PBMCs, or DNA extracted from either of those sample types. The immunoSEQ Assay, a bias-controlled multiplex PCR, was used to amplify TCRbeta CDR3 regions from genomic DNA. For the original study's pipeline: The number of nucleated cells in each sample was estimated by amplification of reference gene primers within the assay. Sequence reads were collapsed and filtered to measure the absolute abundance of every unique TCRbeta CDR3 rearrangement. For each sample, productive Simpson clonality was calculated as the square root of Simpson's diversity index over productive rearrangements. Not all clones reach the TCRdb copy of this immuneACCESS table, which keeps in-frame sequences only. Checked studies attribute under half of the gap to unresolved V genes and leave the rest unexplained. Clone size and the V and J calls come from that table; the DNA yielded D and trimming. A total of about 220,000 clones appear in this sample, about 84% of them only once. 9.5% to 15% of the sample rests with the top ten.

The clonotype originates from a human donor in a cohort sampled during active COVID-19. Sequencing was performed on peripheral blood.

The CDR3 here reads CASSSLVTGPRADTQYF. The base sequence is TGTGCCAGCAGCTCACTAGTAACAGGGCCCCGAGCAGATACGCAGTATTTT. The rearranged segments are TRBV7-3 and TRBJ2-3; TRBD1 could be the D gene, as 6 bases match. From its cysteine to its phenylalanine, the CDR3 spans 17 amino acids. Only the CDR3 part of the read is kept: 51 bases, read in frame from the first base. CDR1 and CDR2 were assigned from the germline V gene as SGHTA and FQGTGA. Between the V and J ends, shortened by 4 bases and 4 bases respectively, the junction contains 21 bases.